Included here is one TCR beta chain sequence, with context. The antigen it binds to is not known. No base quality values were provided; no much bigger clone lies one nucleotide off. The entry originates in a study of blood T cell repertoires in COVID-19 (dated by TCRdb to 2018 to 2021). Turning to the overall study: Collaborator samples came from the United States, Italy and Spain and covered acute and convalescent phases of COVID-19. The material from the prospective study consisted of cDNA or gDNA derived from T cells, B-cell-depleted T cells, or PBMCs. Deeply sampled blood TCRbeta repertoires from subjects exposed to, actively infected with, or recovered from COVID-19 were included in the dataset. The repertoires were made available in a free public database intended to serve as a resource for research on the immune response to SARS-CoV-2. The samples were drawn from the first 160 participants of the ongoing ImmuneRACE study and from 1,254 subjects provided by 6 global collaborators. A de-identified subject ID, COVID-19 status, age in years and sex were almost always included in the sample metadata. Where available, HLA class I and class II types were taken from metadata supplied by the sample provider and were not determined by assay-based typing. Study-wide conclusions, independent of this receptor: Clinical and demographic metadata were provided uncurated, with the amount varying by source and participant.

The CDR3 measures 13 amino acids from cysteine to phenylalanine. Of all the DNA, just the CDR3 is kept, 39 bases in frame from base 1. V loses 5 bases of germline sequence and J loses 7 bases, and the interval between the two ends is 12 bases. As encoded in the germline V gene, CDR1 is SGHTA while CDR2 is FQGNSA. The immunoSEQ Assay, a bias-controlled multiplex PCR, was used to amplify TCRbeta CDR3 regions from genomic DNA. Per the authors' processing: The number of nucleated cells in each sample was estimated from the amplification of reference gene primers within the assay. To quantify the absolute abundance of each unique TCRbeta CDR3 rearrangement, sequence reads were collapsed and filtered. For each sample, productive Simpson clonality was calculated by taking the square root of Simpson's diversity index across productive rearrangements. What TCRdb holds here is the immuneACCESS table cut down to in-frame rearrangements. Part of the clones is not present; checked against another copy, under half of the missing clones reflect an unresolved V gene, and the others are unexplained. The V and J calls and clone size come from that table; D and trimming were worked out from the DNA. Across this sample there are a few hundred thousand clones, with approximately 85% seen only once. Clones ranked in the top ten supply approximately 0.94% of the sample.

One collaborating source in Seattle enrolled patients while the patients were actively infected and followed the patients over time throughout the course of disease. Collaborating institutions collected whole blood in K2EDTA tubes following their own protocols. Collaborator samples were shipped for TCRbeta analysis as frozen whole blood, isolated PBMCs, or DNA extracted from either sample type. This sequence uses TRBV7-2 and TRBJ2-1; perhaps TRBD1 is the D gene, with 6 bases matching. This TCR was sampled from a human donor with COVID-19, enrolled during active disease. The donor label of this sample is uncertain. Source material: peripheral blood. The DNA sequence is as follows: TGTGCCAGCAGCCCACGGACAGTGAATGAGCAGTTCTTC. It codes for CASSPRTVNEQFF. Supplemented by the reference TRBV7-2 and TRBJ2-1 proteins around the CDR3, the complete variable domain is GAGVSQSPSNKVTEKGKDVELRCDPISGHTALYWYRQSLGQGLEFLIYFQGNSAPDKSGLPSDRFSAERTGGSVSTLTIQRTQQEDSAVYLCASSPRTVNEQFFGPGTRLTVL.